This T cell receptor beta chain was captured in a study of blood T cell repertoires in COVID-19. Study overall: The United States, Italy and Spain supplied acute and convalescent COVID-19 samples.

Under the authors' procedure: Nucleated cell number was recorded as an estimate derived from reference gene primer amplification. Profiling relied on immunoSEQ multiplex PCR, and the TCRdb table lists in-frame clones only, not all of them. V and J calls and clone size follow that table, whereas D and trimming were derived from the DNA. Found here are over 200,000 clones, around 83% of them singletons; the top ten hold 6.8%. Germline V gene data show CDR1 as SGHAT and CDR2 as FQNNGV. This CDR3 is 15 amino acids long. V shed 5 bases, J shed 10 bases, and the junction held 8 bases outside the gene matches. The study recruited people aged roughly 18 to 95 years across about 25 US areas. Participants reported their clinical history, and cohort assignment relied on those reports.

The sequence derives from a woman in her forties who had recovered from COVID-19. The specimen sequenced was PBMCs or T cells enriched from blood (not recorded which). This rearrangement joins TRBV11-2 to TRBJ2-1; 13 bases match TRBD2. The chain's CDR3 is CASSPGLAGVREQFF. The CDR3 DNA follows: TGTGCCAGCAGCCCAGGACTAGCGGGAGTTCGAGAGCAGTTCTTC.